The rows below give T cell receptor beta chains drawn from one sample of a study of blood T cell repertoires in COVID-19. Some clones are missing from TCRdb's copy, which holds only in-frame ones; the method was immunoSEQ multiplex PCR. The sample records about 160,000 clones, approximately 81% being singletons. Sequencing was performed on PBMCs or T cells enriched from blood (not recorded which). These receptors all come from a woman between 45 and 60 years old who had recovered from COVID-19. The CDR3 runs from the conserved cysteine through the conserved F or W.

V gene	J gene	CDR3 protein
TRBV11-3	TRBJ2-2	CASSQGVTSGELFF
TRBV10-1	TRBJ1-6	CASISALLSPKYDSPLHF
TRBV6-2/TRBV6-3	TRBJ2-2	CASSYPYTGELFF
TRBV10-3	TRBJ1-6	CAIRNYVGHNSPLHF
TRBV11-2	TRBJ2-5	CASSPTDRAETQYF
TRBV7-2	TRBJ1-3	CASSLEGPGSHSGNTIYF
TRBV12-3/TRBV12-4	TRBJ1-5	CASSLGVDQPQHF
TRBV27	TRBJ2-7	CASSPFYRLAGQQYF
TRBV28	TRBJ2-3	CASSASGVSKHTQYF
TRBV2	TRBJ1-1	CASQQDLNTEAFF
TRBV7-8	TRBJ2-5	CASSLAGTSVETQYF
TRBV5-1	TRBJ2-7	CASSQGYEQYF
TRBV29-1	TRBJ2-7	CSVEDDRGGSYEQYF
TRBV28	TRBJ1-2	CASSGPEGYGYTF
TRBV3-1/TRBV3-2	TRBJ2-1	CASSPSGARIYNEQFF
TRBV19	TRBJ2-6	CASSHGQASGANVLTF
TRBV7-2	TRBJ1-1	CASSLGGGNTEAFF
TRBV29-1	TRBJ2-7	CSVVGTGVAHEQYF
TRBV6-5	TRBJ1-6	CASILQGNDSPLHF
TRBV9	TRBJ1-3	CASSVKGGYGNTIYF
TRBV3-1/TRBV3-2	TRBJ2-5	CASSQDSGGMETQYF
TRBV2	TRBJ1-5	CASSGTGGETEQPQHF
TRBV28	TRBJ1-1	CASTQGTRAFF
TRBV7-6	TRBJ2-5	CASSAPQGQGWETQYF
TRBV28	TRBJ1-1	CASNRGGSTEAFF
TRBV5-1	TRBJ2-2	CASSLAALAGGVSGELFF
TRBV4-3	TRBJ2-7	CASSQVSGMGYEQYF
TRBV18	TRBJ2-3	CASSSTSGRDTQYF
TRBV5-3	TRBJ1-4	CARSFRSSWGPHNEKLFF
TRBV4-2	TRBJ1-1	CASSQEQGRAGEAFF
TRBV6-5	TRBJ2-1	CASRAYNEQFF
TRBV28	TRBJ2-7	CASSTRDTYEQYF
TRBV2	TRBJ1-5	CASLPGTGYVQPQHF
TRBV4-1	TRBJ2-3	CASSLKGGGGAGDTQYF
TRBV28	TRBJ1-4	CASTGTPNEKLFF
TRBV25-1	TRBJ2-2	CASSEGGGARAGELFF
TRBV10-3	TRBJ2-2	CAISPPGQTGNTGELFF
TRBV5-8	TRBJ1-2	CASMLRTVNYGYTF
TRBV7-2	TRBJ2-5	CASSPWGGGAQETQYF
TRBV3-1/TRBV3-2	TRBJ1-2	CASSQGQGGGYTF
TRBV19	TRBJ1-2	CASSITGTGDGYTF
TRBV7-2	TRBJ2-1	CASRRSSYNEQFF
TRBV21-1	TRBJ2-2	CASSKVEVRSGRRTGELFF
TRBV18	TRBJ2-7	CASSLSTGGAYEQYF
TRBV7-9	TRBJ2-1	CASSTSGKSNEQFF
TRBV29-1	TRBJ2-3	CSVEDRLAGVTDTQYF
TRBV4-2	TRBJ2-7	CASSQGPGTSGRLYEQYF
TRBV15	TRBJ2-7	CATAEQGVSYEQYF
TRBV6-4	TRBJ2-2	CASSAGTGVTGELFF
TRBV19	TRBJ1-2	CASSIGTQGNYGYTF
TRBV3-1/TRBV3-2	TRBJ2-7	CASSQRDSSYEQYF